Shown below are 27 T cell receptor beta chains from a single sample sequenced in a study of blood T cell repertoires in COVID-19 (dated by TCRdb to about 2020). Library method: the immunoSEQ multiplex PCR assay. TCRdb provides this immuneACCESS table in a form limited to in-frame rearrangements. Some clones are lacking; in checked studies, under half of them reflect an unresolved V gene, and why the rest are absent is not known. Counted in this sample were over 70,000 clones; around 83% of them appeared once. Roughly 11% of the sample belongs to the ten largest clones. The sequenced sample was peripheral blood. Receptors were obtained from a man aged 55 to 70 with COVID-19, enrolled during active disease.

This chain uses TRBV6-4 with TRBJ1-5, with 10 bases fitting TRBD1. In germline, CDR1 is MRHNA, CDR2 SNTAGT. Unmatched junction bases numbered 11, after V lost 8 bases and J lost 7 bases. The CDR3 consists of 15 residues. In DNA, the CDR3 is TGTGCCAGCTTGAAGGCCGGGACAGGGGACCAGCCCCAGCATTTT. This gives the protein CASLKAGTGDQPQHF.

Comment on this clone: At the DNA level, this CDR3 is encoded by other sequences in the same sample as well. J is TRBJ1-2 and V is TRBV7-3; TRBD1 matches 8 bases. The CDR3 runs to 13 residues. Germline CDR1 reads SGHTA; CDR2 reads FQGTGA. The V and J ends lost 6 bases and 8 bases, in that order; junction bases with no gene match: 8. The chain's CDR3 is CASSPGQGEGYTF. CDR3 bases: TGTGCCAGCAGTCCCGGACAGGGCGAGGGCTACACCTTC. Filled out from reference TRBV7-3 and TRBJ1-2, the complete variable domain reads GAGVSQTPSNKVTEKGKYVELRCDPISGHTALYWYRQSLGQGPEFLIYFQGTGAADDSGLPNDRFFAVRPEGSVSTLKIQRTERGDSAVYLCASSPGQGEGYTFGSGTRLTVV.

V is TRBV6-5 and J is TRBJ1-1; D not resolved. V lost 2 bases and J lost 1, with 8 bases in between. The CDR3 runs to 14 residues. Germline loops: CDR1 MNHEY, CDR2 SVGAGI. As DNA, the CDR3 is TGTGCCAGCAGTTACGGGCTGACGAACACTGAAGCTTTCTTT. It specifies CASSYGLTNTEAFF.

The V gene is TRBV30, the J gene TRBJ1-3, with D unclear. Germline V gene lookup returns CDR1 GTSNPN and CDR2 SVGIG (reference sequence). Trimming pared 0 bases from V and 0 bases from J, leaving 9 bases between. This CDR3 is 15 amino acids long. CDR3 sequence (DNA): TGTGCCTGGAGTGTACGAGTATCCTCTGGAAACACCATATATTTT. Amino acids: CAWSVRVSSGNTIYF.

J is TRBJ2-5 and V is TRBV2; D is uncertain. Germline CDR1 SNHLY, CDR2 FYNNEI. The ends were cut back, 7 bases at V and 0 bases at J, with 12 bases in the middle. The CDR3 runs to 14 residues. The CDR3, as DNA: TGTGCCAGCATTTTCCCCGAGTACCAAGAGACCCAGTACTTC. It codes for CASIFPEYQETQYF.

The rearrangement joins TRBV7-9 to TRBJ2-7; the match to TRBD2 covers 8 bases. V lost 5 bases and J lost 2; bases outside the gene matches: 8. Germline values: CDR1 SEHNR, CDR2 FQNEAQ (reference sequence). The length of the CDR3 is 15 residues. CDR3 sequence (DNA): TGTGCCAGCAGCAACCCCGGGAGGGGAACCTACGAGCAGTACTTC. It yields the protein CASSNPGRGTYEQYF.

This clone has more than one count but fewer than ten. The chain employs TRBV28 and TRBJ1-2, with D tentatively TRBD1 (6 bases). The CDR3 is made up of 12 amino acids. The V end lost 9 bases, the J end lost 8 bases, and 16 bases lay between the germline ends. Germline V gene lookup returns CDR1 MDHEN and CDR2 SYDVKM. DNA for the CDR3: TGTGCCAGTAACAGGGTGTTTGACGGCTACACCTTC. Translated: CASNRVFDGYTF.

The CDR3 nucleotides are TGTGCCAGCACCCGACTAGCGGGGGTCGATACGCAGTATTTT. Translated: CASTRLAGVDTQYF. This chain connects TRBV6-5 to TRBJ2-3; 12 bases map to TRBD2. Losses at the gene ends were 7 bases for V and 6 bases for J; bases not matched to a gene: 5. Germline CDR1 reads MNHEY; CDR2 reads SVGAGI. There are 14 residues in the CDR3.

This chain links TRBV11-2 with TRBJ2-3; the D is unclear. The V gene lost 1 base and the J gene lost 2 bases, with 10 bases spanning the gap. This CDR3 contains 15 residues. Per the germline V gene, CDR1 is SGHAT and CDR2 is FQNNGV. CDR3 sequence reads: CASSLVGSLTDTQYF. DNA of the CDR3: TGTGCCAGCAGCTTAGTTGGTAGCCTCACAGATACGCAGTATTTT.

The genes are TRBV30 and TRBJ1-2; 8 positions agree with TRBD1. Per germline, CDR1 GTSNPN and CDR2 SVGIG (reference sequence). V lost 4 bases and J lost 8; bases outside the gene matches: 15. The CDR3 is 15 residues long. CDR3 region: CAWTPGAGGAMGYTF. In DNA form, the CDR3 reads TGTGCCTGGACCCCGGGAGCAGGGGGCGCGATGGGCTACACCTTC.

V usage is TRBV6-1 and J usage is TRBJ1-1; D is ambiguous. Germline CDR1 MNHNS, CDR2 SASEGT. Trimming cost V 1 base and J 10 bases, with 16 bases left between them. The CDR3 totals 14 residues. For the CDR3, the DNA is TGTGCCAGCAGTGAAGTCGGCGGAGAAATCGGAGCTTTCTTT. It specifies CASSEVGGEIGAFF.

The J gene is TRBJ1-5, the V gene TRBV24-1; the match to TRBD1 covers 9 bases. In germline, CDR1 is KGHDR, CDR2 SFDVKD. There are 13 residues in the CDR3. V was clipped by 9 bases and J by 5 bases; unmatched bases: 4. CDR3 nucleotides: TGTGCCACCGGACAGGGGAACGATCAGCCCCAGCATTTT. Its translation is CATGQGNDQPQHF.

This clone was recorded only once. This chain uses TRBV7-6 with TRBJ2-1, with 9 bases fitting TRBD2. Germline CDR1 is SGHVS and CDR2 is FNYEAQ. The junction had 12 bases not matched to a gene; V was cut back by 5 bases and J by 4 bases. This CDR3 is 17 amino acids long. The CDR3 region is CASSPSGGAGGYNEQFF. The CDR3 coding sequence is TGTGCCAGCAGCCCCAGCGGCGGGGCGGGGGGGTACAATGAGCAGTTCTTC.

The J gene is TRBJ2-6, the V gene TRBV30, with D possibly being TRBD2 (6 bases). The V gene's germline CDR1 is GTSNPN and CDR2 SVGIG (reference sequence). V was clipped by 0 bases and J by 2 bases, with 8 bases between them. CDR3 length equals 15 residues. CDR3 sequence (DNA): TGTGCCTGGAGTGTTTCGGGGGCTGGGGCCAACGTCCTGACTTTC. Protein product: CAWSVSGAGANVLTF.

The chain links TRBV5-4 to TRBJ2-1; 8 bases are shared with TRBD2. This CDR3 is built from 15 residues. The ends lost 4 bases at V and 6 bases at J; junction bases unmatched: 9. Germline V CDR1 and CDR2: SGHNT, YYREEE (reference sequence). The CDR3 DNA sequence: TGTGCCAGCAGCCTAAGCGGGAGTAAGGGCAATGAGCAGTTCTTC. Its protein is CASSLSGSKGNEQFF.

The chain employs TRBV12-3 or TRBV12-4 and TRBJ2-3; 7 bases are shared with TRBD2. The junction had 2 bases not matched to a gene; V was cut back by 5 bases and J by 6 bases. The CDR3 is 12 residues long. The DNA for the CDR3 is TGTGCCAGCAGTGGGGGGGAGGATACGCAGTATTTT. It codes for CASSGGEDTQYF.

CDR3 nucleotide sequence: TGTGCCAGCACCGAGCAGGGGGCGGCAACTAATGAAAAACTGTTTTTT. Amino acids: CASTEQGAATNEKLFF. This chain links TRBV25-1 with TRBJ1-4; TRBD1 aligns across 8 bases. The germline gives CDR1 MGHDK, CDR2 SYGVNS. This CDR3 is 16 amino acids long. The junction had 7 bases not matched to a gene; V was cut back by 7 bases and J by 0 bases.

The gene calls are TRBV2 and TRBJ1-5, with D maybe TRBD1 (6 bases). The V gene's germline CDR1 is SNHLY and CDR2 FYNNEI. Trimming removed 6 bases from V and 5 bases from J, with 11 bases in between. This CDR3 has 13 residues. The CDR3 coding sequence is TGTGCCAGCAGGATCAGGGGTGATCAGCCCCAGCATTTT. This encodes CASRIRGDQPQHF. Supplemented by reference TRBV2 and TRBJ1-5, the full variable domain reads EPEVTQTPSHQVTQMGQEVILRCVPISNHLYFYWYRQILGQKVEFLVSFYNNEISEKSEIFDDQFSVERPDGSNFTLKIRSTKLEDSAMYFCASRIRGDQPQHFGDGTRLSIL.

The chain couples TRBV11-3 to TRBJ2-2; 9 bases align to TRBD2. The junction had 15 bases not matched to a gene; V was cut back by 3 bases and J by 7 bases. The germline V gene has CDR1 SGHNT and CDR2 YENEEA. The CDR3 is 18 amino acids. The CDR3 loop is CASSLETGTGTSHGELFF. The CDR3, as DNA: TGTGCCAGCAGCTTGGAAACCGGGACGGGGACTAGCCACGGGGAGCTGTTTTTT.

The rearrangement uses TRBV6-5 and TRBJ2-1; the D gene is possibly TRBD2 (6 bases). From germline, CDR1 is MNHEY and CDR2 SVGAGI. V shed 2 bases and J shed 0 bases, with 8 bases lying between them. The CDR3 covers 15 residues. CDR3 protein: CASSYGGSSYNEQFF. The CDR3 DNA reads TGTGCCAGCAGTTACGGGGGGAGCTCCTACAATGAGCAGTTCTTC.

The V gene is TRBV25-1, the J gene TRBJ1-5; TRBD1 is a possible D gene (6 bases). V was trimmed by 1 base and J by 7 bases, leaving 20 bases between them. The CDR3 contains 17 residues. The germline V gene has CDR1 MGHDK and CDR2 SYGVNS. CDR3 coding DNA: TGTGCCAGCAGTGAATTTGTGAGGGGGAGGGGTGACCAGCCCCAGCATTTT. Translated, it gives CASSEFVRGRGDQPQHF.

This clone was seen a handful of times. The chain employs TRBV3-1 (or the pseudogene TRBV3-2) and TRBJ1-4, with 9 bases lining up with TRBD1. With 5 bases clipped from V and 8 bases from J, the junction kept 6 bases outside the gene matches. CDR3 length: 14 amino acids. CDR1 is LGHDT, CDR2 YNNKEL, per germline (reference sequence). The CDR3 reads CASSGTGGLEKLFF. The CDR3, as DNA: TGTGCCAGCAGCGGAACAGGGGGCTTAGAAAAACTGTTTTTT.

The J gene is TRBJ1-2, the V gene TRBV6-5; the D is unclear. Looked up from germline, CDR1 is MNHEY and CDR2 is SVGAGI. The CDR3 is 14 residues long. V lost 6 bases, J lost 7 bases, and 18 bases lay in between. As DNA, the CDR3 is TGTGCCAGCAGAGCCAGCATGGTAGAGGTTGGCTACACCTTC. As protein: CASRASMVEVGYTF.

The chain couples TRBV24-1 to TRBJ2-1; 7 bases are shared with TRBD1. The V gene end was trimmed by 4 bases and the J gene end by 1 base; junction bases not matched to a gene: 12. The CDR3 is 18 residues long. CDR1 and CDR2 from the germline V gene are KGHDR and SFDVKD. The DNA of the CDR3 is TGTGCCACCAGTGACCCGGCAGTGGGGGACAGTTCCTACAATGAGCAGTTCTTC. Protein sequence: CATSDPAVGDSSYNEQFF.

The chain recombines TRBV7-7 with TRBJ2-2; tentatively, D is TRBD2 (6 bases). Germline V gene sequence: CDR1 SSHAT, CDR2 FNYEAQ (reference sequence). V lost 8 bases, J lost 0 bases, and 10 bases lay in between. CDR3 length: 14 residues. CDR3 residues: CASGGLTNTGELFF. CDR3 DNA sequence: TGTGCCAGCGGGGGACTGACGAACACCGGGGAGCTGTTTTTT.

This chain connects TRBV7-2 to TRBJ1-6, with 8 bases fitting TRBD1. CDR3 length: 12 residues. V shed 5 bases and J 12 bases; nucleotides not matched to a gene: 3. The germline V gene encodes CDR1 SGHTA and CDR2 FQGNSA. For the CDR3, the DNA is TGTGCCAGCAGCCGACAGGGGATACCCCTCCACTTT. Translated: CASSRQGIPLHF.

The rearrangement joins TRBV5-1 to TRBJ1-1; D gene ambiguous. Trimming cost V 0 bases and J 1 base, with 7 bases left between them. CDR1 is SGHRS, CDR2 YFSETQ, per germline. This CDR3 comprises 14 residues. The CDR3 DNA follows: TGCGCCAGCAGCTTGGACAGCCAGAACACTGAAGCTTTCTTT. It translates to CASSLDSQNTEAFF.